The rows below give T cell receptor beta chains drawn from one sample of a study of blood T cell repertoires in COVID-19. Data came from immunoSEQ multiplex PCR; TCRdb stores just in-frame clones and leaves some out. The repertoire holds about 200,000 clones, with approximately 91% as singletons. The sample was peripheral blood. The receptor source for this set is a man aged 35-49 years with acute or convalescent COVID-19. The CDR3 runs from the conserved cysteine through the conserved F or W. The D gene is left open where the match is weak.

D	V	J	CDR3
TRBD1	TRBV2	TRBJ1-5	CASRRDSSNQPQHF
TRBD2	TRBV23-1	TRBJ2-1	CASSQSARRGVAGLNEQFF
-	TRBV29-1	TRBJ2-2	CSVGRGPNTGELFF
-	TRBV7-9	TRBJ2-7	CASSLALLGSYEQYF
-	TRBV27	TRBJ1-3	CASTKRNTIYF
-	TRBV5-1	TRBJ1-1	CASSLGQSNTEAFF
-	TRBV24-1	TRBJ2-1	CATSGPGPRDTNEQFF
-	TRBV19	TRBJ1-2	CASRAGSGYTF
TRBD1	TRBV7-9	TRBJ2-2	CASSKRTGAGTGELFF
-	TRBV5-8	TRBJ1-5	CASSLALGHGNQPQHF
TRBD2	TRBV5-1	TRBJ2-1	CASSLVPGEGEQFF
-	TRBV5-5	TRBJ1-3	CASSGGRSLSGNTIYF
-	TRBV24-1	TRBJ2-5	CATSPPGQETQYF